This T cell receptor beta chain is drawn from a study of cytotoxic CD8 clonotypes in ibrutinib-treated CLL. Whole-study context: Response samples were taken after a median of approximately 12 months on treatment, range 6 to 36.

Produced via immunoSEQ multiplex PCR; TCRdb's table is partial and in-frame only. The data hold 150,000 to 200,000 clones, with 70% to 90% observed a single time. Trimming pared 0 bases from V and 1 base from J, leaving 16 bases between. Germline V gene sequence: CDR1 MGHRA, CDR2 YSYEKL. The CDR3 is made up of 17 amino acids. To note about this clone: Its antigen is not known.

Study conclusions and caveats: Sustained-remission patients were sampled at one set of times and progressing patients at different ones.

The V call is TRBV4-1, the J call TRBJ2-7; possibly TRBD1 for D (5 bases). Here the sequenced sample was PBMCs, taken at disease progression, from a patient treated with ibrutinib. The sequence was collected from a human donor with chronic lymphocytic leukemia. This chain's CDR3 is CASSQESDRVSSYEQYF. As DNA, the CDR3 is TGCGCCAGCAGCCAAGAGAGCGACAGAGTCTCATCCTACGAGCAGTACTTC.